This T cell receptor (beta chain) was identified in a study of radiotherapy plus CTLA-4 blockade in lung cancer (dated by TCRdb to 2016 to 2019). Regarding the research as a whole: Among enrolled patients, 15% to 20% had an objective response and approximately 30% reached disease control. On the study overall, not on this receptor specifically: Early dynamic changes in blood T cell clones, together with increased serum interferon-beta after radiation, were reported as the strongest predictors of response. After treatment with radiotherapy and ipilimumab, TCR clones that originated in tumors expanded in peripheral blood.

The germline V gene yields MDHEN for CDR1 and SYDVKM for CDR2. Trimming takes 10 bases off V and 4 bases off J; junction bases not matched to a gene: 11. From its cysteine to its phenylalanine, the CDR3 spans 15 amino acids. The only DNA kept is the CDR3, 45 bases in frame from the first base. Libraries came from the immunoSEQ multiplex PCR assay. The immuneACCESS repertoire file appears here via TCRdb, limited to in-frame rearrangements. These files lack a portion of the clones; in checked studies, under half of the deficit traces to unresolved V genes, and the cause of the others is not known. The sample table records some 110,000 clones; 65% to 85% of these occur just once. The top ten hold about 5% of the sample. Worth noting for this clone: Its antigen remains undetermined. Qualities for individual bases were not recorded, and no much larger clone is one base off.

Focal radiation therapy combined with CTLA-4 blockade (ipilimumab) was tested in patients with chemo-refractory metastatic non-small-cell lung cancer. Here the chain combines TRBV28 and TRBJ2-2; 8 nucleotides in the junction match TRBD2. The sequence was collected from a human donor with non-small cell lung cancer who had a partial response to radiotherapy plus ipilimumab. The source material was peripheral blood, sampled from a patient treated with radiotherapy plus ipilimumab. For the CDR3, the sequence is CATIISGRGTGELFF. The sequence in DNA is TGTGCCACCATCATCAGCGGGAGAGGCACCGGGGAGCTGTTTTTT. The full variable domain, completed from the reference TRBV28 and TRBJ2-2 proteins outside the CDR3, reads DVKVTQSSRYLVKRTGEKVFLECVQDMDHENMFWYRQDPGLGLRLIYFSYDVKMKEKGDIPEGYSVSREKKERFSLILESASTNQTSMYLCATIISGRGTGELFFGEGSRLTVL.